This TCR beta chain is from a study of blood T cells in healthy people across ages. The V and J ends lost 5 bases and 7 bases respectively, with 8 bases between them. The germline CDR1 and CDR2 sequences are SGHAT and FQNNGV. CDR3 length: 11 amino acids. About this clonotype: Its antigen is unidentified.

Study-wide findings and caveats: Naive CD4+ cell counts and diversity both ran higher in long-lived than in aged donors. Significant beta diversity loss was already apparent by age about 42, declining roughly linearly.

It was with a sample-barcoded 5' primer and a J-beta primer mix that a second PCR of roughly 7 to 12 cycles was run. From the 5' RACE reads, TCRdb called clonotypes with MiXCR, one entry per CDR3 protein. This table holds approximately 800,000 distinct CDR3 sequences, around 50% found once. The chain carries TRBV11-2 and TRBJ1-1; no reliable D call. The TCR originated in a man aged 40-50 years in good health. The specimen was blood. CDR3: CASSPALEAFF. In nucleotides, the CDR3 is TGTGCCAGCAGCCCCGCGCTTGAAGCTTTCTTT.